This TCR beta chain was retrieved from a study of blood T cell repertoires in COVID-19 (dated by TCRdb to the early 2020s). Turning to the overall study: Samples covering the acute and convalescent phases of COVID-19 were provided by collaborators in the United States, Italy and Spain. The repertoires were made available in a free public database intended to serve as a resource for research on the immune response to SARS-CoV-2. The prospective study material was composed of cDNA or gDNA derived from T cells, B-cell-depleted T cells, or PBMCs. Where HLA class I and class II types were available, the types were taken from metadata supplied by the sample provider, not from assay-based typing. The samples were drawn from the first 160 participants of the ongoing ImmuneRACE study and from 1,254 subjects provided by 6 global collaborators. A de-identified subject ID, COVID-19 status, age in years and sex were almost always included in the sample metadata. Subjects who had been exposed to COVID-19, were actively infected with it, or had recovered from it provided the deeply sampled blood TCRbeta repertoires that made up the dataset.

Points on this clone: Its antigen specificity is not known. No base quality information exists; no much larger clone differs at one position.

TCRbeta CDR3 regions were amplified from genomic DNA using the immunoSEQ Assay, a bias-controlled multiplex PCR. Per the authors' processing: The number of nucleated cells in each sample was estimated from the amplification of reference gene primers within the assay. To quantify the absolute abundance of each unique TCRbeta CDR3 rearrangement, sequence reads were collapsed and filtered. For each sample, productive Simpson clonality was calculated by taking the square root of Simpson's diversity index across productive rearrangements. TCRdb provides this immuneACCESS table in a form limited to in-frame rearrangements. Some clones are lacking; in checked studies, under half of them reflect an unresolved V gene, and why the rest are absent is not known. The D gene and trimming were derived from the DNA, and the V and J assignments and clone size from that table. This sample holds about 400,000 clones; about nine tenths were observed only once. The leading ten clones occupy 1.7% of the sample.

Participants in the prospective study were enrolled through a virtual design, were aged about 18 to 89 years, and lived in 24 United States geographic areas. In the prospective study, cohorts were assigned on the basis of participant-reported clinical history obtained from a screening survey and a study questionnaire. ImmuneRACE Cohort 3 recovered participants were defined by two consecutive negative NP/OP PCR tests, healthcare professional clearance, or symptom resolution. In the prospective study, whole blood, serum and a nasopharyngeal or oropharyngeal swab were collected from each participant by mobile phlebotomists. Prospective study participants could optionally give additional blood draws and questionnaires over an approximately 2-month period. Before DNA extraction, prospective study blood samples were shipped either frozen or at room temperature. Via the germline V gene, CDR1 is KGHDR and CDR2 SFDVKD. The CDR3, cysteine through phenylalanine, is 15 amino acids long. The retained sequence is limited to the CDR3, 45 bases, with the frame set at the first base. Between the V and J ends, shortened by 1 base and 2 bases respectively, the junction contains 7 bases.

Overall study outcomes, separate from this receptor: Clinical and demographic metadata were provided uncurated, with the amount varying by source and participant.

Sample: PBMCs or T cells enriched from blood (not recorded which). The receptor was derived from a woman aged 25 to 39 who had recovered from COVID-19. This receptor chain uses TRBV24-1 and TRBJ2-2, with no D gene named confidently. The DNA sequence is given as TGTGCCACCAGTGATTTTGGCGGTAACACCGGGGAGCTGTTTTTT. Translated, it gives CATSDFGGNTGELFF.